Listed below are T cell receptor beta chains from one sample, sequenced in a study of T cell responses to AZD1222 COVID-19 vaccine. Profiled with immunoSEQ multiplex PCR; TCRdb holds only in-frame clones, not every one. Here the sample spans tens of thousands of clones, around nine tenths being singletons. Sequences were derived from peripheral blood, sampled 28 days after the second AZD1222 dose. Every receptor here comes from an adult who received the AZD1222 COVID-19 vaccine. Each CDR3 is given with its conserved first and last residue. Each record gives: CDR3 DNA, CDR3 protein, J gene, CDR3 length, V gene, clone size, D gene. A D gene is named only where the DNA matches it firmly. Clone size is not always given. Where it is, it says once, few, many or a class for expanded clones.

TGTGCTAGCAGCCGGACTAGCGGGGGAGCAGATACGCAGTATTTT | CASSRTSGGADTQYF | TRBJ2-3 | 15 | TRBV7-7 | - | TRBD2
TGTGCCTGTGGACAGGGCTCAACTAATGAAAAACTGTTTTTT | CACGQGSTNEKLFF | TRBJ1-4 | 14 | TRBV30 | - | TRBD1
TGTGCCACCAGTGATTCCCGCCCGGGACAGGGAAGCGAGCAGTACTTC | CATSDSRPGQGSEQYF | TRBJ2-7 | 16 | TRBV24-1 | - | TRBD1
TGTGCCAGTAGTCTCCGGACAGGAAACACCATATATTTT | CASSLRTGNTIYF | TRBJ1-3 | 13 | TRBV19 | few | -
TGCGCCAGCAGCCGGTCCGGGACTAGCGGGGGGCCCCTTTACTTC | CASSRSGTSGGPLYF | TRBJ2-5 | 15 | TRBV5-1 | - | TRBD2
TGTGCCAGCAGCCAGAGTAGTAAGACCCAGTACTTC | CASSQSSKTQYF | TRBJ2-5 | 12 | TRBV3-1/TRBV3-2 | - | -
TGTGCCAGCAGTTATGTGGGCGAGCAGTACTTC | CASSYVGEQYF | TRBJ2-7 | 11 | TRBV6-5 | - | -
TGTGCCAGCAGCGTAGGCGAAGGGGGACCTTATCAGCCCCAGCATTTT | CASSVGEGGPYQPQHF | TRBJ1-5 | 16 | TRBV9 | - | -
TGTGCCAGCAGAGCCGGCCGCATCCGGGGCACTGAAGCTTTCTTT | CASRAGRIRGTEAFF | TRBJ1-1 | 15 | TRBV25-1 | - | -
TGTGCCAGCAGTGAATTATTCGGGGTCACTGAAGCTTTCTTT | CASSELFGVTEAFF | TRBJ1-1 | 14 | TRBV2 | - | -
TGTGCCAGCTCACCTCTAGCGGGGGCCACAGATACGCAGTATTTT | CASSPLAGATDTQYF | TRBJ2-3 | 15 | TRBV18 | - | TRBD2
TGTGCCAGCAGTTTCGGGTACCGGCCCCAGCATTTT | CASSFGYRPQHF | TRBJ1-5 | 12 | TRBV12-3/TRBV12-4 | - | -
TGTGCCAGCAGCCACCTTGGGCACCTTCCAGGGTCTGGAAACACCATATATTTT | CASSHLGHLPGSGNTIYF | TRBJ1-3 | 18 | TRBV11-3 | - | -
TGTGCCACCAGCGGTTGGACAGCTGGGAACACTGAAGCTTTCTTT | CATSGWTAGNTEAFF | TRBJ1-1 | 15 | TRBV15 | - | -
TGTGCCAGCTCACCCCTGCCCCAGGGTAGCAATGAGCAGTTCTTC | CASSPLPQGSNEQFF | TRBJ2-1 | 15 | TRBV18 | - | -
TGTGCCATCAGTGATGGACAGGGGGGGGGCACTGAAGCTTTCTTT | CAISDGQGGGTEAFF | TRBJ1-1 | 15 | TRBV10-3 | once | TRBD1
TGTGCCAGCAGCAAGGGGGTCGTCACTAATGAAAAACTGTTTTTT | CASSKGVVTNEKLFF | TRBJ1-4 | 15 | TRBV28 | - | -
TGCGCCAGCAGCTTGGCCGGGACAGGGTCCTACGAGCAGTACTTC | CASSLAGTGSYEQYF | TRBJ2-7 | 15 | TRBV5-1 | few | TRBD1
TGTGCCAGTAGTATCGGGGGGCGCGATCAGCCCCAGCATTTT | CASSIGGRDQPQHF | TRBJ1-5 | 14 | TRBV19 | few | -
TGTGCCAGCACCGACGCGGGCGAGGCCTACAATGAGCAGTTCTTC | CASTDAGEAYNEQFF | TRBJ2-1 | 15 | TRBV28 | - | -
TGTGCCAGCAGCTCCCCGCCGATCAACACCGGGGAGCTGTTTTTT | CASSSPPINTGELFF | TRBJ2-2 | 15 | TRBV7-2 | once | -
TGTGCCAGCAGCCCGCCCCCCTCCTATAATTCACCCCTCCACTTT | CASSPPPSYNSPLHF | TRBJ1-6 | 15 | TRBV4-2 | - | -
TGTGCCAGCAGCTACCGACAGCCCGGCGGTACTGGCTACACCTTC | CASSYRQPGGTGYTF | TRBJ1-2 | 15 | TRBV5-6 | few | -
TGCGCCAGCCGTACTCAGCCCCAGCATTTT | CASRTQPQHF | TRBJ1-5 | 10 | TRBV23-1 | - | -
TGTGCCAGCAGTGAAGAGGGAGGACAGGGGTCGAATGAGCAGTTCTTC | CASSEEGGQGSNEQFF | TRBJ2-1 | 16 | TRBV6-1 | - | TRBD1
TGCAGCGGGGGGACAGGGGATTGGGGTGAGCAGTTCTTC | CSGGTGDWGEQFF | TRBJ2-1 | 13 | TRBV29-1 | - | TRBD1
TGTGCCAGCAGCCGCGGGACAGGGGTTTACAATGAGCAGTTCTTC | CASSRGTGVYNEQFF | TRBJ2-1 | 15 | TRBV28 | - | TRBD1
TGCGCCAGCAGCCCGGGACGGGAGAACACTGAAGCTTTCTTT | CASSPGRENTEAFF | TRBJ1-1 | 14 | TRBV5-1 | - | -
TGTGCCACCCAGTCGGGTTATGGCTACACCTTC | CATQSGYGYTF | TRBJ1-2 | 11 | TRBV28 | - | -
TGTGCCAGCAGCGGGGGTGGGACTACTAATGAAAAACTGTTTTTT | CASSGGGTTNEKLFF | TRBJ1-4 | 15 | TRBV25-1 | - | -
TGCGCCAGCAGCTTGGAAGAGGGGGCGCATCAGCCCCAGCATTTT | CASSLEEGAHQPQHF | TRBJ1-5 | 15 | TRBV5-1 | - | TRBD1
TGTGCCAGCAGCTTCGGAGACAGGGGATCCTACGAGCAGTACTTC | CASSFGDRGSYEQYF | TRBJ2-7 | 15 | TRBV5-8 | - | TRBD1